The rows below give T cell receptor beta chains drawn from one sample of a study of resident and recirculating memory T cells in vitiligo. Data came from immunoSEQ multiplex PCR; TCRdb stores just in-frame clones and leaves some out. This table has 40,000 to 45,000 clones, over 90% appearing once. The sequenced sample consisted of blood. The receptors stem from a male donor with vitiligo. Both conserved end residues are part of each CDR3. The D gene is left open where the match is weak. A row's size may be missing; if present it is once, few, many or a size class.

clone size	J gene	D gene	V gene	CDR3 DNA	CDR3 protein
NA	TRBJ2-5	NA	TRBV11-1	TGTGCCAGCAGCCACGGGGAGAGGATAGTCGGAGAGACCCAGTACTTC	CASSHGERIVGETQYF
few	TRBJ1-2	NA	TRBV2	TGTGCCAGCAGTGACAGAGGATACTATGGCTACACCTTC	CASSDRGYYGYTF
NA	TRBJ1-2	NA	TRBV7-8	TGTGCCAGCAGCTCCAGATCGACAGGATTCTCCTATGGCTACACCTTC	CASSSRSTGFSYGYTF
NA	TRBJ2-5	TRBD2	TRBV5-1	TGCGCCAGCAGCTTGGCGGGACTAGCGGGGGGGCAAGAGACCCAGTACTTC	CASSLAGLAGGQETQYF
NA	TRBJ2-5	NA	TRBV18	TGTGCCAGCTCACAGCACAGGGGAGGGACCCAGTACTTC	CASSQHRGGTQYF
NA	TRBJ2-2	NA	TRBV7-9	TGTGCCAGCAGCAAGACAGGGAACACCGGGGAGCTGTTTTTT	CASSKTGNTGELFF
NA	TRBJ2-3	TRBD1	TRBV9	TGTGCCAGCAGCGTAGCGACAGGGCTCCCGCACACAGATACGCAGTATTTT	CASSVATGLPHTDTQYF
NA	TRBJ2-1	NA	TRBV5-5	TGTGCCAGCAGATATAACCAGGCACTGGGCTACAATGAGCAGTTCTTC	CASRYNQALGYNEQFF
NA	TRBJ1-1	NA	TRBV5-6	TGTGCCAGCACCCACCAGAGCGGAGGGTACGGCCGGCGGGTCTCAAGAGCTTTCTTT	CASTHQSGGYGRRVSRAFF
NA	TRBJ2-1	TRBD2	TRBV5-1	TGCGCCAGCAGCGTCGATAGCGGGGTAAGAGAGCAGTTCTTC	CASSVDSGVREQFF
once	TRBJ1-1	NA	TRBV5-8	TGTGCCAGCAGCTTGGGACAGCCTGAAGCTTTCTTT	CASSLGQPEAFF
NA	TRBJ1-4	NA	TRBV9	TGTGCCAGCAGCGTTTCGTCTGGGGGCGGCAGGGGAGATGAAAAACTGTTTTTT	CASSVSSGGGRGDEKLFF
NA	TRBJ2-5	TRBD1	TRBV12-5	TGTGCTAGTGGTACTAGGGGGCCCGAGACCCAGTACTTC	CASGTRGPETQYF
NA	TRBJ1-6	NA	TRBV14	TGTGCCAGCAGCCAAGAGGGCGCACCCCTCCACTTT	CASSQEGAPLHF
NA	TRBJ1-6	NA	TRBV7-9	TGTGCCAGCAGCTTAGGACGAGGACTCTCCTATAATTCACCCCTCCACTTT	CASSLGRGLSYNSPLHF
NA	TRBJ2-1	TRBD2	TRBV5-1	TGCGCCAGCAGCTTGGCGGCAATAGCGGGGTTCAATGAGCAGTTCTTC	CASSLAAIAGFNEQFF
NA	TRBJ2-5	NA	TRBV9	TGTGCCAGCAGCGTAGGGGGTTCCGAGGGCCAAGAGACCCAGTACTTC	CASSVGGSEGQETQYF
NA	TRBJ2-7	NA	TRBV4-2	TGTGCCAGCAGCCAAGATCTTAATGGCCTGCCAACCTACGAGCAGTACTTC	CASSQDLNGLPTYEQYF
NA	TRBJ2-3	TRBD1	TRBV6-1	TGTGCCAGCAGGGAAGACAGGGGGGGGCTCACAGATACGCAGTATTTT	CASREDRGGLTDTQYF
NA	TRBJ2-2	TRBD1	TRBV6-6	TGTGCCAGCAGATTTGGACAGGGCACAAACACCGGGGAGCTGTTTTTT	CASRFGQGTNTGELFF
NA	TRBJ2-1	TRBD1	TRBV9	TGTGCCAGCAGCGCCGAGGGGCAGGGGGCGAAATTCCTCGGGTACAATGAGCAGTTCTTC	CASSAEGQGAKFLGYNEQFF
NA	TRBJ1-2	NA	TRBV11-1	TGTGCCAGCAGTCCGACAGAAGCTAACTATGGCTACACCTTC	CASSPTEANYGYTF
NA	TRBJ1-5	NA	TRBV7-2	TGTGCCAGCAGCTCCACCAACCCGGAGGCGACGAGCAATCAGCCCCAGCATTTT	CASSSTNPEATSNQPQHF
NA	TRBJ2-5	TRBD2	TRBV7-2	TGTGCCAGCAGCTTTACGGGGGGGCAGGAGACCCAGTACTTC	CASSFTGGQETQYF